These T cell receptor beta chains were read from a single sample in a study of T-cell reconstitution after alpha-beta-depleted transplantation in children. TCRdb recomputed calls from the PCR reads with MiXCR, one row per CDR3 protein. Of approximately 220,000 distinct CDR3 sequences in the sample, roughly a sixth were seen once. The sample consisted of PBMCs, mostly from graft donor cells, taken 360 days after TCRalphabeta/CD19-depleted stem cell transplant. The receptors shown here come from a male patient under 10 years old who had a stem cell transplant for acute lymphoblastic leukemia, so the T cells may come from the graft donor. Each CDR3 is given with its conserved first and last residue. The D gene is left open where the match is weak. Not all rows give a size; the values are once, few, many and, for expanded clones, a class.

D gene | J gene | CDR3 length | clone size | V gene | CDR3 protein | CDR3 DNA
- | TRBJ1-1 | 13 | - | TRBV6-5 | CASSYTGRGEAFF | TGTGCCAGCAGTTACACAGGGAGGGGTGAAGCTTTCTTT
- | TRBJ2-7 | 14 | - | TRBV14 | CASSQTGDSDEQYF | TGTGCCAGCAGCCAAACTGGGGACTCCGACGAGCAGTACTTC
TRBD1 | TRBJ1-4 | 15 | - | TRBV12-3/TRBV12-4 | CASSLWEGAREKLFF | TGTGCCAGCAGTCTCTGGGAGGGGGCGAGAGAAAAACTGTTTTTT
TRBD1 | TRBJ2-7 | 15 | - | TRBV25-1 | CASSAPGQGAYEQYF | TGTGCCAGCAGTGCACCGGGACAGGGGGCTTACGAGCAGTACTTC
- | TRBJ1-1 | 11 | many | TRBV7-2 | CATHVGTEAFF | TGTGCCACCCACGTCGGGACTGAAGCTTTCTTT
TRBD1 | TRBJ2-1 | 15 | few | TRBV9 | CASSATGAKYNEQFF | TGTGCCAGCAGCGCGACAGGGGCGAAGTACAATGAGCAGTTCTTC
- | TRBJ2-5 | 16 | few | TRBV7-2 | CASSLATSQGQETQYF | TGTGCCAGCAGCTTAGCGACCAGTCAGGGCCAAGAGACCCAGTACTTC
- | TRBJ2-1 | 14 | - | TRBV29-1 | CSLHGASSYNEQFF | TGCAGCCTACATGGCGCGAGCTCCTACAATGAGCAGTTCTTC
- | TRBJ2-2 | 15 | few | TRBV3-1 | CASSQAPSDGGELFF | TGTGCCAGCAGCCAAGCGCCTAGCGACGGCGGGGAGCTGTTTTTT
- | TRBJ2-2 | 15 | - | TRBV6-1 | CAIQKGGARSGELFF | TGTGCCATACAAAAGGGGGGGGCGAGGAGCGGGGAGCTGTTTTTT
- | TRBJ2-3 | 15 | few | TRBV6-5 | CASSYSSGKLDTQYF | TGTGCCAGCAGTTACTCCAGTGGGAAGCTAGATACGCAGTATTTT
TRBD1 | TRBJ2-2 | 15 | - | TRBV29-1 | CSVLPNRGNTGELFF | TGCAGCGTCTTACCCAACAGGGGGAACACCGGGGAGCTGTTTTTT
- | TRBJ1-5 | 17 | medium-sized | TRBV6-6 | CASSYHTPAWDDQPQHF | TGTGCCAGCAGTTATCACACGCCTGCATGGGATGATCAGCCCCAGCATTTT
TRBD2 | TRBJ2-7 | 14 | - | TRBV20-1 | CSAPISGVSYEQYF | TGCAGTGCCCCGATTAGCGGGGTCTCCTACGAGCAGTACTTC
- | TRBJ1-1 | 12 | few | TRBV29-1 | CSVGEMNTEAFF | TGCAGCGTTGGGGAGATGAACACTGAAGCTTTCTTT
- | TRBJ2-7 | 13 | - | TRBV20-1 | CSARVGDIYEQYF | TGCAGTGCTAGAGTTGGGGACATCTACGAGCAGTACTTC
- | TRBJ2-1 | 17 | - | TRBV2 | CASRGWDGTPADNEQFF | TGTGCCAGCAGGGGGTGGGATGGGACACCCGCTGACAATGAGCAGTTCTTC
TRBD2 | TRBJ2-2 | 17 | few | TRBV11-2 | CASSSGGRASYTGELFF | TGTGCCAGCAGCTCTGGCGGGAGGGCTTCCTACACCGGGGAGCTGTTTTTT
- | TRBJ2-7 | 18 | few | TRBV4-2 | CASSQIGGGTVSSYEQYF | TGTGCCAGCAGCCAAATCGGCGGAGGGACGGTGAGCTCCTACGAGCAGTACTTC
- | TRBJ2-1 | 16 | few | TRBV4-1 | CASSQVRLVYYNEQFF | TGCGCCAGCAGCCAAGTGCGCCTAGTCTACTACAATGAGCAGTTCTTC
- | TRBJ2-6 | 16 | few | TRBV5-1 | CASSYSELPGANVLTF | TGCGCCAGCAGCTACTCTGAGTTACCTGGGGCCAACGTCCTGACTTTC
TRBD1 | TRBJ2-7 | 14 | few | TRBV29-1 | CSAKRTGSSYEQYF | TGCAGCGCTAAGCGGACAGGGAGCTCCTACGAGCAGTACTTC
- | TRBJ1-3 | 16 | few | TRBV7-2 | CASSLLPATSGNTIYF | TGTGCCAGCAGCTTACTTCCGGCTACGTCTGGAAACACCATATATTTT
TRBD1 | TRBJ2-2 | 17 | few | TRBV7-8 | CASTERGQGIGTGELFF | TGTGCCAGCACCGAGAGGGGACAGGGGATCGGCACCGGGGAGCTGTTTTTT
- | TRBJ2-5 | 15 | - | TRBV11-2 | CASSLVGVTQETQYF | TGTGCCAGCAGCTTAGTTGGGGTTACACAGGAGACCCAGTACTTC
TRBD1 | TRBJ1-3 | 15 | - | TRBV12-3/TRBV12-4 | CASSLDRGSGNTIYF | TGTGCCAGCAGTTTAGACAGGGGATCTGGAAACACCATATATTTT
TRBD2 | TRBJ2-7 | 15 | few | TRBV6-1 | CASSDIPGRGYEQYF | TGTGCCAGCAGTGACATTCCAGGGAGGGGCTACGAGCAGTACTTC
- | TRBJ2-5 | 12 | few | TRBV18 | CASCPNQETQYF | TGTGCCAGCTGTCCGAACCAAGAGACCCAGTACTTC
TRBD2 | TRBJ2-7 | 17 | - | TRBV6-2/TRBV6-3 | CASSPGLAGGSPYEQYF | TGTGCCAGCAGTCCGGGACTAGCGGGGGGATCTCCTTACGAGCAGTACTTC
- | TRBJ2-5 | 16 | - | TRBV7-2 | CASSIKGGGHLETQYF | TGTGCCAGCAGCATTAAAGGGGGGGGCCATCTAGAGACCCAGTACTTC
- | TRBJ2-5 | 13 | few | TRBV5-8 | CASSLIDQETQYF | TGTGCCAGCAGCTTGATAGACCAAGAGACCCAGTACTTC
TRBD2 | TRBJ2-7 | 13 | few | TRBV29-1 | CSVEWSGGYEQYF | TGCAGCGTTGAATGGAGCGGGGGCTACGAGCAGTACTTC
- | TRBJ1-2 | 15 | - | TRBV29-1 | CSVEMGLSANYGYTF | TGCAGCGTTGAAATGGGGCTGTCAGCTAACTATGGCTACACCTTC
- | TRBJ2-1 | 16 | few | TRBV4-2 | CASSQVPGLDNNEQFF | TGTGCCAGCAGCCAAGTTCCAGGACTGGATAACAATGAGCAGTTCTTC
- | TRBJ1-2 | 14 | - | TRBV9 | CASSVVLVGHGYTF | TGTGCCAGCAGCGTAGTTCTGGTCGGCCATGGCTACACCTTC
- | TRBJ2-7 | 14 | - | TRBV7-6 | CASSLWAPSYEQYF | TGTGCCAGCAGCTTATGGGCCCCATCCTACGAGCAGTACTTC
- | TRBJ1-6 | 17 | - | TRBV20-1 | CSARDQERGSYNSPLHF | TGCAGTGCTAGAGATCAAGAACGGGGCTCCTATAATTCACCCCTCCACTTT
- | TRBJ1-1 | 16 | - | TRBV12-3/TRBV12-4 | CASSLLFVQGRTEAFF | TGTGCCAGCAGTTTACTCTTCGTCCAGGGGAGGACTGAAGCTTTCTTT
- | TRBJ2-4 | 18 | few | TRBV15 | CATSREAAGLGAKNIQYF | TGTGCCACCAGCAGAGAAGCCGCGGGGCTTGGAGCCAAAAACATTCAGTACTTC
- | TRBJ2-7 | 14 | many | TRBV7-6 | CASTPSWSGYEQYF | TGTGCCAGCACCCCAAGTTGGTCGGGTTACGAGCAGTACTTC
TRBD1 | TRBJ2-3 | 16 | few | TRBV24-1 | CATSDLRGQGGDTQYF | TGTGCCACCAGTGATTTGAGGGGACAGGGAGGAGATACGCAGTATTTT
- | TRBJ2-3 | 14 | few | TRBV27 | CASSRKLGEDTQYF | TGTGCCAGCAGCCGAAAGCTGGGAGAGGATACGCAGTATTTT
TRBD2 | TRBJ2-1 | 16 | many | TRBV11-2 | CASSKTRDYQHNEQFF | TGTGCCAGCAGCAAAACCCGGGACTATCAGCACAATGAGCAGTTCTTC
- | TRBJ2-3 | 18 | many | TRBV21-1 | CASIIPKTAPTSTDTQYF | TGTGCCAGCATCATTCCTAAGACAGCTCCGACTAGCACAGATACGCAGTATTTT
TRBD1 | TRBJ2-2 | 13 | few | TRBV6-2/TRBV6-3 | CATRQGNTGELFF | TGTGCCACGAGACAGGGGAACACCGGGGAGCTGTTTTTT
- | TRBJ2-7 | 12 | - | TRBV5-1 | CASSSETGEQYF | TGCGCCAGCAGCTCTGAGACGGGAGAGCAGTACTTC
TRBD1 | TRBJ2-5 | 18 | few | TRBV7-7 | CASSLNLNRGYLQETQYF | TGTGCCAGCAGCTTAAACCTCAACAGGGGATACCTTCAAGAGACCCAGTACTTC
TRBD1 | TRBJ1-4 | 19 | few | TRBV4-3 | CASSSLWGTGGSTNEKLFF | TGCGCCAGCAGCTCTCTATGGGGTACAGGGGGCTCAACTAATGAAAAACTGTTTTTT
TRBD1 | TRBJ2-7 | 15 | - | TRBV5-6 | CASSVPGQGFYEQYF | TGTGCCAGCAGCGTACCCGGACAGGGGTTTTACGAGCAGTACTTC
- | TRBJ1-1 | 13 | few | TRBV19 | CASSIFLYTEAFF | TGTGCCAGTAGTATCTTTTTATACACTGAAGCTTTCTTT
- | TRBJ1-5 | 13 | - | TRBV6-2/TRBV6-3 | CASSDYSNQPQHF | TGTGCCAGCAGTGATTATAGCAATCAGCCCCAGCATTTT
TRBD2 | TRBJ2-7 | 15 | - | TRBV12-3/TRBV12-4 | CASSQGLAAAYEQYF | TGTGCCAGCAGCCAGGGACTAGCGGCTGCCTACGAGCAGTACTTC
- | TRBJ1-1 | 14 | few | TRBV20-1 | CSAQETWGGPEAFF | TGCAGTGCCCAAGAAACGTGGGGGGGCCCTGAAGCTTTCTTT
- | TRBJ2-3 | 13 | few | TRBV6-1 | CASWARGTDTQYF | TGTGCCAGCTGGGCCCGGGGTACAGATACGCAGTATTTT
- | TRBJ2-1 | 14 | few | TRBV7-2 | CASSSYDSYNEQFF | TGTGCCAGCAGCTCTTACGACAGTTACAATGAGCAGTTCTTC